This T cell receptor beta chain was identified during a study of T cell responses to AZD1222 COVID-19 vaccine (dated by TCRdb to the early 2020s). For the study in its entirety: AZD1222 recipients given second doses at about 4 weeks or at about 12 weeks were pooled, since spike-specific TCR depth and breadth were not found to differ between the two schedules. A total of about 230 trial participants underwent TCR sequencing, of whom about 210 received two doses of AZD1222 and some 25 received two doses of the MenACWY control vaccine. Enrollment into the trials was organized by age into subgroups of 18-55, 56-69 and 70-plus years, and those subgroups contained about 160, 30 and 59 TCR-sequenced participants, respectively.

The CDR3 regions of human TCRbeta chains were subjected to immunosequencing. The authors processed their data as follows. Repertoire TCRs were matched against a reference library of SARS-CoV-2-specific TCRs generated with the MIRA antigen-specificity platform. Breadth was defined as the fraction of unique TCRs that were SARS-CoV-2-associated, and depth was defined as the fraction of total T cells that were SARS-CoV-2-associated. Using the MIRA data, each spike-specific TCR was assigned both to the spike region to which the TCR was reactive and to a CD4 or CD8 class. Log10-transformed breadth and depth values were compared by one-way ANOVA with Sidak's multiple comparisons tests. The table was pulled from immuneACCESS by TCRdb, which kept in-frame rearrangements only. Such tables lose some clones; where checked, under half of the loss comes from unresolved V genes, and the rest has no known cause. V, J and clone size were drawn from that table, and D and trimming were deduced from the DNA. This sample holds around 180,000 clones; 88% were observed only once. The ten largest clones capture 0.49% of the sample.

Broader findings and caveats from the paper: The whole spike protein was spanned by vaccine-associated CD4 TCRs, and dominant responses were seen in regions 160-218 and 743-854. Participants were mostly white British, with more females than males. The authors suggested clonal diversity may have been underestimated. Only six AZD1222 recipients were SARS-CoV-2 seropositive at baseline, limiting conclusions about previously exposed vaccinees. After two AZD1222 doses, both the breadth and the depth of spike-specific TCRs were significantly higher than at day 0 and than in MenACWY recipients. Reportedly, almost half of the unique spike-specific TCRs recognized epitopes lying outside the regions that are mutated in the B.1.351 and B.1.1.7 variants. In the small 56-69-year group, the increase in depth fell short of significance, most likely because of low power. Because no samples from the day 14 peak response were available, repertoires could be characterized only after the peak T cell response.

The intended sense of this specimen's time point label: baseline before first vaccination. The vaccinee samples were drawn from two UK trials, COV001 and COV002, one of which was a single-blind randomized controlled phase 2/3 trial testing AZD1222 (ChAdOx1 nCoV-19) in healthy adults. For TCRbeta chain sequencing, PBMC samples were collected from trial participants at day 0 and at day 28 after the second dose. The germline ends are 3 bases apart after V is trimmed by 3 bases and J by 3 bases. The CDR3 holds 10 amino acids from the cysteine to the phenylalanine. Only CDR3 DNA remains: 30 bases, in frame from the first base. The germline V gene (reference sequence) yields DFQATT for CDR1 and SNEGSKA for CDR2. As to this clone: Its antigen is still unknown. No base-level quality is on record; no much larger clone is a single base apart.

This receptor was obtained from an adult in good health. The sequencing here drew on peripheral blood, taken on day 0 of AZD1222 vaccination. The chain couples TRBV20-1 to TRBJ2-7; the D gene is unclear. This receptor has the CDR3 CSARVYEQYF. The DNA reads as follows: TGCAGTGCTAGGGTCTACGAGCAGTACTTC.